The 2 T cell receptor beta chains presented below share a single source sample, sequenced in a study of technical replicates of blood from four donors. Profiling relied on immunoSEQ multiplex PCR, and the TCRdb table lists in-frame clones only, not all of them. The data hold 65,000 to 90,000 clones, with just under 95% observed a single time. Specimen: T cells isolated from PBMCs. All receptors derive from a human donor in good health.

This clone was seen just once. J is TRBJ2-1 and V is TRBV11-3; TRBD2 aligns across 9 bases. The CDR3 has 18 residues. V gave up 5 bases and J gave up 6 bases; unmatched junction bases: 17. Per germline, CDR1 SGHNT and CDR2 YENEEA. This CDR3 is CASSLPGQLAGWFNEQFF. The CDR3 DNA reads TGTGCCAGCAGCCTCCCCGGTCAACTAGCGGGTTGGTTCAATGAGCAGTTCTTC.

V gene TRBV7-3 combines with J gene TRBJ2-3, with D tentatively TRBD2 (6 bases). The V end lost 2 bases, the J end lost 4 bases, and 10 bases lay between the germline ends. Germline CDR1 reads SGHTA; CDR2 reads FQGTGA. There are 14 residues in the CDR3. DNA for the CDR3: TGTGCCAGCAGCTTAGAACTAGCCTCAGATACGCAGTATTTT. It translates to CASSLELASDTQYF.